The clone carrying this T cell receptor beta chain occurred many times. This sample was included in a study of T cells after yellow fever vaccination. Background on the study: The authors prepared low-cell-number fractions using SMART-Seq v4 Ultra Low Input.

Each CDR3 protein gets one entry after TCRdb re-called the 5' RACE reads with MiXCR. The sample has some 320,000 distinct CDR3 sequences; over 8% are singletons. Per germline, CDR1 MNHEY and CDR2 SVGEGT. The CDR3 sequence is 14 residues long. V shed 0 bases and J shed 5 bases, with 10 bases lying between them. This sequence joins TRBV6-2 or TRBV6-3 and TRBJ1-1; weak D call: TRBD1 (6 bases). Here the sequenced sample was PBMCs, taken on the day of the first yellow fever vaccination. The origin of this receptor is a young man who received the YFV17D yellow fever vaccine. The CDR3 here is CASSYSSRGTEAFF. The CDR3 DNA is TGTGCCAGCAGTTACTCCAGCAGGGGTACTGAAGCTTTCTTT.